The next 16 T cell receptor beta chains were all read from a single sample in a study of identical twins. Each CDR3 protein gets one entry after TCRdb re-called the 5' RACE reads with MiXCR. This table holds around 240,000 distinct CDR3 sequences, about 10% found once. Sequencing was done on a sample of memory T cells sorted from blood. The receptors shown here come from a man aged 45-65 years in good health.

The genes are TRBV11-2 and TRBJ2-5, with 10 positions matching TRBD1. Germline V gene sequence: CDR1 SGHAT, CDR2 FQNNGV. There are 15 residues in the CDR3. Losses at the gene ends were 5 bases for V and 4 bases for J; bases not matched to a gene: 7. The CDR3 here is CASSVLGTGAETQYF. The DNA of the CDR3 is TGTGCCAGCAGCGTTTTAGGGACAGGGGCAGAGACCCAGTACTTC.

The chain joins TRBV12-3 or TRBV12-4 to TRBJ2-2; D remains ambiguous. The CDR3 runs 13 residues. V was pared by 11 bases and J by 6 bases, with 16 bases between. The CDR3 loop is CASEAAGAGELFF. The DNA for the CDR3 is TGTGCCTCAGAGGCGGCTGGGGCCGGGGAGCTGTTTTTT.

This clonotype was seen ten or more times. The rearrangement uses TRBV4-1 and TRBJ1-4, with 8 nucleotides matching TRBD1. Looked up from germline, CDR1 is MGHRA and CDR2 is YSYEKL. The V gene end was trimmed by 0 bases and the J gene end by 8 bases; junction bases not matched to a gene: 5. The CDR3 loop spans 15 amino acids. The CDR3 loop reads CASSQEARTGEKLFF. The CDR3 region has the DNA TGCGCCAGCAGCCAAGAGGCTAGGACAGGGGAAAAACTGTTTTTT.

A few counts support this clonotype. The rearrangement links TRBV7-2 to TRBJ2-7; the D gene is possibly TRBD2 (5 bases). The CDR3 is made up of 12 amino acids. The germline gives CDR1 SGHTA, CDR2 FQGNSA. V was pared by 1 base and J by 9 bases, with 10 bases between. The CDR3 reads CASSLDVEVQYF. CDR3 nucleotide sequence: TGTGCCAGCAGCTTAGATGTGGAGGTGCAGTACTTC.

This sequence joins TRBV7-2 and TRBJ2-7; D possibly uses TRBD1 or TRBD2 (5 bases each). V lost 0 bases to trimming and J lost 6 bases, with 9 bases between them. Per the germline V gene, CDR1 is SGHTA and CDR2 is FQGNSA. This CDR3 region has 13 residues. CDR3 region: CASSLAGRAEQYF. CDR3 in DNA: TGTGCCAGCAGCTTAGCGGGACGTGCCGAGCAGTACTTC. The full variable domain, with the rest looked up from reference TRBV7-2 and TRBJ2-7, is GAGVSQSPSNKVTEKGKDVELRCDPISGHTALYWYRQSLGQGLEFLIYFQGNSAPDKSGLPSDRFSAERTGGSVSTLTIQRTQQEDSAVYLCASSLAGRAEQYFGPGTRLTVT.

This clonotype was seen ten or more times. V is TRBV20-1 and J is TRBJ2-1; D gene ambiguous. The CDR3 runs to 16 residues. Looked up from germline, CDR1 is DFQATT and CDR2 is SNEGSKA (reference sequence). V was trimmed by 5 bases and J by 0 bases, leaving 17 bases between them. CDR3: CSADPSSATSYNEQFF. DNA for the CDR3: TGCAGTGCTGACCCGTCTTCGGCCACCTCCTACAATGAGCAGTTCTTC.

This clonotype was seen only a few times. The rearrangement links TRBV28 to TRBJ2-1; the D is unclear. The germline V and J ends were trimmed by 6 bases and 8 bases, with 8 bases remaining between them. The CDR3 extends over 11 amino acids. From germline, CDR1 is MDHEN and CDR2 SYDVKM. CDR3 in amino acids: CASSPKDEQFF. CDR3 in DNA: TGTGCCAGCAGCCCTAAGGATGAGCAGTTCTTC.

This clonotype appeared many times. The chain uses TRBV15 and TRBJ2-1, with D possibly TRBD1 on 5 matching bases. Germline CDR1 LNHNV, CDR2 YYDKDF (reference sequence). V was clipped by 0 bases and J by 6 bases, with 9 bases between them. The CDR3 consists of 14 residues. The CDR3 nucleotides read TGTGCCACCAGCAGAGAGCCCAGGGCCAATGAGCAGTTCTTC. Protein: CATSREPRANEQFF.

This chain uses TRBV7-9 with TRBJ1-2; 9 bases fit TRBD1. Trimming took 5 bases from V and 5 from J; bases not matched to a gene: 6. CDR3 length: 14 amino acids. Germline CDR1 is SEHNR and CDR2 is FQNEAQ (reference sequence). The CDR3 reads CASSDSGTGYGYTF. CDR3 bases: TGTGCCAGCAGCGACTCCGGGACAGGGTATGGCTACACCTTC.

In its sample, this clonotype was seen many times. This chain joins TRBV4-2 and TRBJ1-5; D is possibly TRBD1 (5 bases). There are 15 residues in the CDR3. Germline CDR1 LGHNA, CDR2 YNFKEQ. Trimming pared 2 bases from V and 4 bases from J, leaving 12 bases between. CDR3 DNA: TGTGCCAGCAGCCAACTCCAGGGCCCGAATCAGCCCCAGCATTTT. Translated, it gives CASSQLQGPNQPQHF.

At least ten counts were recorded for this clonotype. V and J are TRBV2 and TRBJ1-5; 7 bases fit TRBD1. This CDR3 region has 13 residues. CDR1 is SNHLY, CDR2 FYNNEI, per germline. J lost 4 bases, V lost 5 bases, and 2 bases had no gene match. The chain's CDR3 is CASSQGGNQPQHF. CDR3 nucleotide sequence: TGTGCCAGCAGTCAGGGGGGGAATCAGCCCCAGCATTTT.

This clonotype was counted a few times. This chain links TRBV15 with TRBJ2-7, with D perhaps matching TRBD1 (5 bases). This CDR3 is 16 amino acids long. The germline CDR1 and CDR2 sequences are LNHNV and YYDKDF (reference sequence). V was trimmed by 0 bases and J by 5 bases, leaving 17 bases between them. The CDR3 sequence is CATSRDQAAGRNEQYF. CDR3 sequence (DNA): TGTGCCACCAGCAGAGATCAGGCGGCAGGGCGGAACGAGCAGTACTTC.

The chain has TRBV6-2 or TRBV6-3 and TRBJ1-2, with D tentatively TRBD1 (6 bases). The V end was cut by 2 bases, the J end by 5 bases, with 18 bases between. The CDR3 sequence is 16 residues long. Looked up from germline, CDR1 is MNHEY and CDR2 is SVGEGT. The CDR3 DNA reads as TGTGCCAGCAGTTACGAATTGGGGGGCCCTGATTATGGCTACACCTTC. Translated, it gives CASSYELGGPDYGYTF.

The table lists this clonotype with many counts. This rearrangement joins TRBV7-2 to TRBJ2-7; 9 nucleotides line up with TRBD1. J was trimmed by 1 base and V by 5 bases; bases with no gene match: 6. Germline CDR1 reads SGHTA; CDR2 reads FQGNSA. The CDR3 spans 15 residues. DNA for the CDR3: TGTGCCAGCAGCCCGGACAGGGGACCTTCCTACGAGCAGTACTTC. It translates to CASSPDRGPSYEQYF.

CDR3 nucleotides: TGTGCCAGCAGCTTGGACGTGACAAATTACAATGAGCAGTTCTTC. It specifies CASSLDVTNYNEQFF. The chain links TRBV5-5 to TRBJ2-1; no firm D call. Germline CDR1 reads SGHKS; CDR2 reads YYEKEE (reference sequence). V was clipped by 0 bases and J by 4 bases, with 11 bases between them. The CDR3 is made up of 15 amino acids.

The rearrangement links TRBV12-3 or TRBV12-4 to TRBJ1-5; D ambiguous. The V and J ends lost 2 bases and 2 bases respectively, with 10 bases between them. The CDR3 runs 15 residues. This CDR3 reads CASSLRGYGNQPQHF. CDR3 nucleotide sequence: TGTGCCAGCAGTTTACGAGGGTACGGCAATCAGCCCCAGCATTTT.